This T cell receptor (beta chain) came from a study of post-analysis software for immune sequencing data. Germline CDR1 and CDR2: DFQATT and SNEGSKA (reference sequence). The CDR3 contains 15 residues. V lost 7 bases, J lost 4 bases, and 22 bases lay in between. As regards this clonotype: Its cognate antigen is unknown.

Study-level results: Same-batch preparations were strongly co-clustered by F measure. With TRBV5-6, TRBV5-1 and TRBV20-1 included, 5 or 6 TRBV segments were more frequent in patients than in controls.

Unique molecular identifiers tagged the TCR beta cDNA libraries. TCRdb analysed the PCR reads with MiXCR anew, one entry per CDR3 protein. The sample yields 800,000 to 950,000 distinct CDR3 sequences, about 50% seen once. Sequencing was carried out using blood. The receptor's source is a girl between 10 and 17 years old with multiple sclerosis. The chain links TRBV20-1 to TRBJ2-5; D gene ambiguous. The CDR3 sequence is CSVKITVGMGETQYF. CDR3 nucleotide sequence: TGCAGTGTCAAAATAACAGTGGGGATGGGAGAGACCCAGTACTTC.